This is a list of T cell receptor beta chains from one sample in a study of blood T cell repertoires in COVID-19. Clones were sequenced by immunoSEQ multiplex PCR, and TCRdb holds only the in-frame ones, with some missing. Found here are 65,000 to 75,000 clones, more than 75% of them singletons; the top ten hold 29%. Sequenced sample: peripheral blood. These receptors were taken from a woman of 80 years or more with active or convalescent COVID-19. The CDR3 runs from the conserved cysteine through the conserved F or W. D genes are given only for firm matches. Clone size appears in some rows only: once, few, many, or a class for an expanded clone.

v_call,j_call,clone_size,d_call,cdr3_nt,cdr3_aa
TRBV2,TRBJ1-2,.,.,TGTGCCAGCAGTGAGGAGGGGTTGGGGGTTGGCTACACCTTC,CASSEEGLGVGYTF
TRBV9,TRBJ2-1,.,TRBD1,TGTGCCAGCAGCGGACACTCGGACAGGGCCCTCTCTGGTTCCTACAATGAGCAGTTCTTC,CASSGHSDRALSGSYNEQFF
TRBV19,TRBJ1-2,.,.,TGTGCCAGTAGAAGGGGGGGCGAGTTGAATGGCTACACCTTC,CASRRGGELNGYTF
TRBV7-2,TRBJ2-7,once,TRBD1,TGTGCCAGCAGCTTAGCCTATTGGGGACAGATTGGTCGCGAGCAGTACTTC,CASSLAYWGQIGREQYF
TRBV5-1,TRBJ2-1,once,.,TGCGCCAGCAGCTTGTATCCCCCTTACAATGAGCAGTTCTTC,CASSLYPPYNEQFF
TRBV5-6,TRBJ1-1,.,TRBD1,TGTGCCAGCAGCGCCGACAGGGTTTGGGCTGAAGCTTTCTTT,CASSADRVWAEAFF
TRBV11-2,TRBJ2-1,few,TRBD2,TGTGCCAGCACCCTAGGCTGGCGGGGGGGCCGGGATGAGCAGTTCTTC,CASTLGWRGGRDEQFF
TRBV7-2,TRBJ1-2,.,.,TGTGCCAGCAGCCCCCTCAGTTGGGTGGAGGGCTACACCTTC,CASSPLSWVEGYTF
TRBV18,TRBJ1-4,.,.,TGTGCCAGCTCACCAGCAGGAACTAATGAAAAACTGTTTTTT,CASSPAGTNEKLFF
TRBV7-2,TRBJ2-1,.,TRBD2,TGTGCCAGCGCTTCCGCCCTAGCGGGGGGGGTTGAGCAGTTCTTC,CASASALAGGVEQFF
TRBV9,TRBJ2-1,once,.,TGTGCCAGCAGCCCGAGGGGGAGCAATGAGCAGTTCTTC,CASSPRGSNEQFF
TRBV11-1,TRBJ1-6,many,.,TGTGCCAGCAAAAACCCGGGGACATCTCCTTCACCCCTCCACTTT,CASKNPGTSPSPLHF
TRBV5-6,TRBJ1-4,once,.,TGTGCCAGCAGCTTGGATCCAGGAGGTAGAGAAAAACTGTTTTTT,CASSLDPGGREKLFF
TRBV15,TRBJ1-1,once,.,TGTGCCACCAGCGAGGACATTATGAACACTGAAGCTTTCTTT,CATSEDIMNTEAFF
TRBV5-1,TRBJ2-1,.,.,TGCGCCAGCAGCTTGGATGGCCCCCCTGTCGATGAGCAGTTCTTC,CASSLDGPPVDEQFF
TRBV7-9,TRBJ2-7,.,.,TGTGCCAGCAGCCCCACGGGATACGAGCAGTACTTC,CASSPTGYEQYF
TRBV4-2,TRBJ1-5,.,.,TGTGCCAGCAGCCAAGAGCGGGGTTATCAGCCCCAGCATTTT,CASSQERGYQPQHF
TRBV12-5,TRBJ1-5,.,.,TGTGCTAGTGGTTTGCCTCTACCGAGACAGGATCTAACGAGCAATCAGCCCCAGCATTTT,CASGLPLPRQDLTSNQPQHF
TRBV20-1,TRBJ2-7,.,.,TGCAGTGCTAGACCCGGGTTTGGGCAGTACTTC,CSARPGFGQYF
TRBV6-5,TRBJ2-1,.,.,TGTGCCAGCAGTTCACCTACAGGTGGCAGCGATGAGCAGTTCTTC,CASSSPTGGSDEQFF
TRBV15,TRBJ2-3,.,TRBD1,TGTGCCACCAGCAGAGATCGGAGCAGGGGGCGAGCAGATACGCAGTATTTT,CATSRDRSRGRADTQYF
TRBV3-1/TRBV3-2,TRBJ2-3,.,TRBD2,TGTGCCAGCAGCCAACGTCTAGCGGGGCTTCCGCAGTATTTT,CASSQRLAGLPQYF
TRBV19,TRBJ1-4,.,.,TGTGCCAGTAGTATAGCAGGAAGAACTAATGAAAAACTGTTTTTT,CASSIAGRTNEKLFF
TRBV29-1,TRBJ2-3,.,.,TGCAGCGTTGACAGGGCAGATACGCAGTATTTT,CSVDRADTQYF
TRBV5-1,TRBJ1-5,.,.,TGCGCCAGCAGCTTGGGTGCAGGGTCGGGTCAGCCCCAGCATTTT,CASSLGAGSGQPQHF
TRBV10-3,TRBJ2-1,.,.,TGTGCCATCAGTGAGTATAATAGAAATGAGCAGTTCTTC,CAISEYNRNEQFF
TRBV19,TRBJ2-2,.,.,TGTGCCAGTACTTCCAGGGGTTCCGGGGAGCTGTTTTTT,CASTSRGSGELFF
TRBV14,TRBJ2-5,.,.,TGTGCCAGCAGCCGTATAATCCAGGAGACCCAGTACTTC,CASSRIIQETQYF
TRBV18,TRBJ2-1,.,TRBD2,TGTGCCAGCCGGAGTCTCCTAGCGGGAGCCGACAATGAGCAGTTCTTC,CASRSLLAGADNEQFF
TRBV9,TRBJ1-3,.,.,TGTGCCAGCAGCGCCGATGCAGGGATTGGAAACACCATATATTTT,CASSADAGIGNTIYF
TRBV3-1/TRBV3-2,TRBJ1-2,.,.,TGTGCCAGCAGCCACCCAGGGCTGGGTATGTATGGCTACACCTTC,CASSHPGLGMYGYTF
TRBV6-5,TRBJ1-5,.,.,TGTGCCAGCAGACAGGACAAAAATCAGCCCCAGCATTTT,CASRQDKNQPQHF
TRBV5-6,TRBJ2-3,.,.,TGTGCCAGCAGGTTTATACTTGAGACAGATACGCAGTATTTT,CASRFILETDTQYF
TRBV9,TRBJ2-3,.,TRBD2,TGTGCCAGCAGCGTCGACGGTAGCGGGGGAACTTTAGATACGCAGTATTTT,CASSVDGSGGTLDTQYF
TRBV24-1,TRBJ2-3,few,.,TGTGCCACCAGTGATCCTGATGTCCCAGAAGGCACAGATACGCAGTATTTT,CATSDPDVPEGTDTQYF
TRBV5-1,TRBJ2-5,.,TRBD1,TGCGCCAGCTCTTTCGGGACAGGGGTGGCAGAGACCCAGTACTTC,CASSFGTGVAETQYF
TRBV2,TRBJ1-3,.,TRBD1,TGTGCCAGCTCCGGGACAGCTGGAAACACCATATATTTT,CASSGTAGNTIYF
TRBV6-5,TRBJ2-7,.,.,TGTGCCAGCAGTTACGCCCCGTACAAAAGGTCGGGCGAGCAGTACTTC,CASSYAPYKRSGEQYF
TRBV27,TRBJ1-1,.,TRBD1,TGTGCCAGCAGTCCCGGACAGGGGGACACTGAAGCTTTCTTT,CASSPGQGDTEAFF
TRBV25-1,TRBJ2-5,.,.,TGTGCCAGCAGTGCGGCCGGGACATCTCAAGAGACCCAGTACTTC,CASSAAGTSQETQYF
TRBV5-4,TRBJ2-5,.,TRBD2,TGTGCCAGCAGCCCGGAGCGGGGGGGCACGGAGACCCAGTACTTC,CASSPERGGTETQYF
TRBV27,TRBJ2-5,few,TRBD1,TGTGCCAGCAGCCATATCGACAGGGGGCGAGAGACCCAGTACTTC,CASSHIDRGRETQYF
TRBV7-2,TRBJ2-1,.,TRBD2,TGTGCCAGCAGCCGCTCAAGCGGGGGGGGTAATGAGCAGTTCTTC,CASSRSSGGGNEQFF
TRBV5-1,TRBJ2-5,.,.,TGCGCCAGCAGCTTGTACGGGGTTGAGACCCAGTACTTC,CASSLYGVETQYF
TRBV28,TRBJ1-1,.,.,TGTGCCAGCAGTCTAGGGGGGGGGAACACTGAAGCTTTCTTT,CASSLGGGNTEAFF
TRBV19,TRBJ2-1,.,TRBD2,TGTGCCAGTAGTGTGCGGGGGGGCCCCTACAATGAGCAGTTCTTC,CASSVRGGPYNEQFF
TRBV3-1/TRBV3-2,TRBJ1-1,.,TRBD1,TGTGCCAGCAGCCAACGGGACAGAGAGTCCGCGGCTTTCTTT,CASSQRDRESAAFF
TRBV6-5,TRBJ1-2,.,.,TGTGCCAGCAGCCCAAACAGGGAGTCCTCCCCTGGCTACACCTTC,CASSPNRESSPGYTF
TRBV19,TRBJ2-5,.,.,TGTGCCAGTAGTACCCAGGCGGGCAGTCAAGAGACCCAGTACTTC,CASSTQAGSQETQYF
TRBV6-5,TRBJ1-1,.,.,TGTGCCAGCAGTTACTCGTTAGGGGGGAACACTGAAGCTTTCTTT,CASSYSLGGNTEAFF
TRBV6-1,TRBJ1-6,.,.,TGTGCCAGCAGTGAAGCTCACGGCTCCTATAATTCACCCCTCCACTTT,CASSEAHGSYNSPLHF
TRBV5-1,TRBJ2-1,.,TRBD1,TGCGCCAGCAGCAACAGACAGGGGGTAAACAATGAGCAGTTCTTC,CASSNRQGVNNEQFF
TRBV4-1,TRBJ2-1,.,.,TGCGCCAGCAGCCCGGGACATTACCTAGATGAGCAGTTCTTC,CASSPGHYLDEQFF
TRBV4-1,TRBJ2-7,.,TRBD2,TGCGCCAGCAGCCAAGATAGAGCGGCAGCGGGGGGCCTCTACGAGCAGTACTTC,CASSQDRAAAGGLYEQYF
TRBV7-8,TRBJ2-2,.,TRBD2,TGTGCCAGCAGCCCCTGGACTAGCGGGCTCCTGAACACCGGGGAGCTGTTTTTT,CASSPWTSGLLNTGELFF
TRBV4-1,TRBJ1-4,.,.,TGCGCCAGCAGCCAACGCAGTGAAAAACTGTTTTTT,CASSQRSEKLFF
TRBV6-5,TRBJ1-2,.,.,TGTGCCAGCTCTAAGGCGGGTGGCTATGGCTACACCTTC,CASSKAGGYGYTF
TRBV7-9,TRBJ1-5,.,.,TGTGCCAGGGTGAGCCATGGCAATCAGCCCCAGCATTTT,CARVSHGNQPQHF
TRBV5-6,TRBJ1-4,.,.,TGTGCCAGCACCCTGGGGTTACAGGGATCTAATGAAAAACTGTTTTTT,CASTLGLQGSNEKLFF